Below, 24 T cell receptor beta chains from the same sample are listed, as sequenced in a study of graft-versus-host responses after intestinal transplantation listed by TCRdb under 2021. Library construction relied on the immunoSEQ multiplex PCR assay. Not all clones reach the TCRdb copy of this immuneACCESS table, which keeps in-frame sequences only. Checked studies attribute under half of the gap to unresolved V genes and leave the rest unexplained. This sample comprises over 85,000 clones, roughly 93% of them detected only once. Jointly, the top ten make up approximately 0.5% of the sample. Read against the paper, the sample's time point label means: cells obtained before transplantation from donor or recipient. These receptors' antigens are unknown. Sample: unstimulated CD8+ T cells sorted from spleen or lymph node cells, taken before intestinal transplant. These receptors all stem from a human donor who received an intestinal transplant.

The CDR3 sequence: CASSARQGGNTEAFF. CDR3 DNA sequence: TGTGCCAGCAGCGCACGACAGGGGGGAAACACTGAAGCTTTCTTT. V usage is TRBV7-9 and J usage is TRBJ1-1, with 9 positions matching TRBD1. Germline V lookup: CDR1 SEHNR, CDR2 FQNEAQ (reference sequence). V trimming: 5 bases; J trimming: 2 bases; junction bases outside the gene matches: 6. This CDR3 is 15 amino acids long.

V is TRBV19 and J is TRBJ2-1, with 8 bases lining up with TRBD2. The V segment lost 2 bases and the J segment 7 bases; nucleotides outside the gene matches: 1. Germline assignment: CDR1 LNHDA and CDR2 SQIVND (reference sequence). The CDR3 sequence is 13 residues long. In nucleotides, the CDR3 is TGTGCCAGTAGTATAAGCGGGGGAAATGAGCAGTTCTTC. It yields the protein CASSISGGNEQFF.

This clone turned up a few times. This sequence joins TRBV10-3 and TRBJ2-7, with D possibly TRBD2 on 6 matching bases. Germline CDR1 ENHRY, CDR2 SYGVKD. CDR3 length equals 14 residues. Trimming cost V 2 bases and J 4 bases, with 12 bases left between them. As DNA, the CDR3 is TGTGCCATCAGTGAGCCGGAGGGCAAGTACGAGCAGTACTTC. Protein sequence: CAISEPEGKYEQYF.

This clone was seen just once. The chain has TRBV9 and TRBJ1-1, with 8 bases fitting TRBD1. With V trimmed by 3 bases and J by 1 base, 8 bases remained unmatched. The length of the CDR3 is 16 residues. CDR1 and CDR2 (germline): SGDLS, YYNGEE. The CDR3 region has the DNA TGTGCCAGCAGCGCGCCGACAGGGGCCCCGAACACTGAAGCTTTCTTT. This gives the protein CASSAPTGAPNTEAFF.

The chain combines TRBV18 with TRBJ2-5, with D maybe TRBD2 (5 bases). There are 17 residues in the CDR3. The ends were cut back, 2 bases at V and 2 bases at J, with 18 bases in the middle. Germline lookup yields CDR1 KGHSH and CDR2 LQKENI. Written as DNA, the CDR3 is TGTGCCAGCTCACCAAAAGGGAACTTGGGAGTGCAAGAGACCCAGTACTTC. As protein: CASSPKGNLGVQETQYF.

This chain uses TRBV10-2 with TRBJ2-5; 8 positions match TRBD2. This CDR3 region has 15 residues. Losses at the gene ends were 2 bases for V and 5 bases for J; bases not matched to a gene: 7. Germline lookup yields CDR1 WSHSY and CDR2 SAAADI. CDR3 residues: CASSEKSGGVETQYF. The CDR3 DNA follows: TGCGCCAGCAGTGAGAAAAGCGGGGGCGTGGAGACCCAGTACTTC.

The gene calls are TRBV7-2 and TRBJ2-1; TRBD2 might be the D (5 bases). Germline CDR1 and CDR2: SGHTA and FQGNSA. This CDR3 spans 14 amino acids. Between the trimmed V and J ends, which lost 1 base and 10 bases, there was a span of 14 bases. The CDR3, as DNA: TGTGCCAGCAGCTTAGTGACGTCCGGCGGGGAGCAGTTCTTC. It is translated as CASSLVTSGGEQFF.

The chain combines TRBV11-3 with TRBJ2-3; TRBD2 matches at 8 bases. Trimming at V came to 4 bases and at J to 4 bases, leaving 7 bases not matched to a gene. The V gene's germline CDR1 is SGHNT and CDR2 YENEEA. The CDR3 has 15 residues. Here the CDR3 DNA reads TGTGCCAGCAGCTCCCGGACTAGCCCGGCAGATACGCAGTATTTT. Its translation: CASSSRTSPADTQYF.

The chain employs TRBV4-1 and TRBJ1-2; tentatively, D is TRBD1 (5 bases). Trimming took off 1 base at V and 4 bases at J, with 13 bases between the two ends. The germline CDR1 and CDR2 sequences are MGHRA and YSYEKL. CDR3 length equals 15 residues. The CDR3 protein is CASSQAYRGSYGYTF. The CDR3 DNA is TGCGCCAGCAGCCAAGCGTATAGGGGCAGCTATGGCTACACCTTC.

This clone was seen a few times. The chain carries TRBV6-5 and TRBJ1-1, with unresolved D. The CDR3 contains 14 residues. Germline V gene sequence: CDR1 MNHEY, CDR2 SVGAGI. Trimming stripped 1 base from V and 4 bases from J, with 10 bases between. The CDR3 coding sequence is TGTGCCAGCAGTTACTTCAGGCTGGGCACTGAAGCTTTCTTT. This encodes CASSYFRLGTEAFF.

The CDR3 DNA sequence: TGTGCCAGCAGCGCGGACAGGGAATACACCTTC. Protein: CASSADREYTF. The gene calls are TRBV7-9 and TRBJ1-2, with 8 bases lining up with TRBD1. Looked up from germline, CDR1 is SEHNR and CDR2 is FQNEAQ (reference sequence). V trimming: 5 bases; J trimming: 11 bases; junction bases outside the gene matches: 4. The CDR3 has 11 residues.

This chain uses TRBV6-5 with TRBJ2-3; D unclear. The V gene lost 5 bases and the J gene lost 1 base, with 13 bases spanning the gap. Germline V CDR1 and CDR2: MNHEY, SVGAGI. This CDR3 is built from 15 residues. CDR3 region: CASSTTLGGTDTQYF. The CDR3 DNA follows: TGTGCCAGCAGTACAACCCTAGGAGGCACAGATACGCAGTATTTT.

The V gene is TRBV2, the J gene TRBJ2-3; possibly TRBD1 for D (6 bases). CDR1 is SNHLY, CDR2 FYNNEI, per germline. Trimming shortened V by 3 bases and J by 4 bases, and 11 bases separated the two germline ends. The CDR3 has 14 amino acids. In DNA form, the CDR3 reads TGTGCCAGCAGTGATCAAGGGACATCAGATACGCAGTATTTT. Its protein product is CASSDQGTSDTQYF.

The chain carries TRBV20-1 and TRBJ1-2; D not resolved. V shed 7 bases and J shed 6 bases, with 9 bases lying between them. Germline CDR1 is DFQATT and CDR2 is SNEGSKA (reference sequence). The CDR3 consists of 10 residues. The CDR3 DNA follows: TGCAGTGTGGGGAGCCATGGCTACACCTTC. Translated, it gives CSVGSHGYTF.

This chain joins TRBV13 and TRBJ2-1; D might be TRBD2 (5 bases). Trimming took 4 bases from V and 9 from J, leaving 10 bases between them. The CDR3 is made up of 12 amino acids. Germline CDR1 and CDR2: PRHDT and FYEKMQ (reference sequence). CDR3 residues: CASSSRSVEQFF. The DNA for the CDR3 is TGTGCCAGCAGCTCTCGTAGCGTTGAGCAGTTCTTC.

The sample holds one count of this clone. The CDR3 coding sequence is TGTGCCAGCAGTGTAACCCCGGGGGCAGATACGCAGTATTTT. Its translation is CASSVTPGADTQYF. The chain recombines TRBV6-1 with TRBJ2-3, with D perhaps TRBD2 (6 bases). The germline gives CDR1 MNHNS, CDR2 SASEGT. The V gene lost 4 bases and the J gene lost 4 bases, with 12 bases spanning the gap. CDR3 size: 14 residues.

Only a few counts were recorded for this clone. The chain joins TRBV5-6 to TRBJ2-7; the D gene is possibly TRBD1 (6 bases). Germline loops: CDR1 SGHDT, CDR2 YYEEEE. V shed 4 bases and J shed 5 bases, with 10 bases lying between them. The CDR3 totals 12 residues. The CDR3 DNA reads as TGTGCCAGCAGCCGAACAGGGAACGAGCAGTACTTC. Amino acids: CASSRTGNEQYF.

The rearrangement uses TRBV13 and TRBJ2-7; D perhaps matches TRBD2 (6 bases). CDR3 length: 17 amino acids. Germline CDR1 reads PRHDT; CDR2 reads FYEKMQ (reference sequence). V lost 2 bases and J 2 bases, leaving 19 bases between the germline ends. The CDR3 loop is CASSLSRDFPLTYEQYF. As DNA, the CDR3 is TGTGCCAGCAGCTTATCGCGGGACTTTCCCCTAACCTACGAGCAGTACTTC.

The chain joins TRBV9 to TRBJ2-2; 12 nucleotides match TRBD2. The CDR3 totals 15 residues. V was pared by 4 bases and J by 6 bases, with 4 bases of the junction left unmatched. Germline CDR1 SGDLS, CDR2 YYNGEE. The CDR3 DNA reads TGTGCCAGCAGCCCCCGACTAGCGGGAGCCGGGGAGCTGTTTTTT. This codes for CASSPRLAGAGELFF. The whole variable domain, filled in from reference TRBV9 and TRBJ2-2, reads DSGVTQTPKHLITATGQRVTLRCSPRSGDLSVYWYQQSLDQGLQFLIQYYNGEERAKGNILERFSAQQFPDLHSELNLSSLELGDSALYFCASSPRLAGAGELFFGEGSRLTVL.

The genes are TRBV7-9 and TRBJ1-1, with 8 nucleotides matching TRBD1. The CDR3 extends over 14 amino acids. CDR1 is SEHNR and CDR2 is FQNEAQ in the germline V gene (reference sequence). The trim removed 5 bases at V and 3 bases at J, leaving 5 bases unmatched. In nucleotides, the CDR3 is TGTGCCAGCAGCCAGGACAGGGAATACACTGAAGCTTTCTTT. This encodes CASSQDREYTEAFF. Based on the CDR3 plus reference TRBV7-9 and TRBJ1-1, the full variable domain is DTGVSQNPRHKITKRGQNVTFRCDPISEHNRLYWYRQTLGQGPEFLTYFQNEAQLEKSRLLSDRFSAERPKGSFSTLEIQRTEQGDSAMYLCASSQDREYTEAFFGQGTRLTVV.

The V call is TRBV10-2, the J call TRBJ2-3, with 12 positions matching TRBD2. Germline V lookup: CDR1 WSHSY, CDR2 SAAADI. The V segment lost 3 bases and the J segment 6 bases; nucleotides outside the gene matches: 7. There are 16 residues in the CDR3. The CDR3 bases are TGCGCCAGCAGTGATGGACTAGCGGGAATCAAGGATACGCAGTATTTT. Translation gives CASSDGLAGIKDTQYF.

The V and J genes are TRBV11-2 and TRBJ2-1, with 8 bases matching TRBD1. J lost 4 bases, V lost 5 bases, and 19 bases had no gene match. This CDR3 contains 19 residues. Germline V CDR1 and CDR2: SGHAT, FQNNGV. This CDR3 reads CASSPGTGSYDSYYNEQFF. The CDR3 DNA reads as TGTGCCAGCAGCCCGGGGACAGGATCCTACGACTCATATTACAATGAGCAGTTCTTC.

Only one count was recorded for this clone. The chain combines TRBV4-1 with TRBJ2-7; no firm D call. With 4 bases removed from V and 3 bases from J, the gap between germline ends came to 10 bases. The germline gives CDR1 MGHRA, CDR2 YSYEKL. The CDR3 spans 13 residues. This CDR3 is CASSLSLDYEQYF. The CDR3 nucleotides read TGCGCCAGCAGCCTATCCCTAGACTACGAGCAGTACTTC.

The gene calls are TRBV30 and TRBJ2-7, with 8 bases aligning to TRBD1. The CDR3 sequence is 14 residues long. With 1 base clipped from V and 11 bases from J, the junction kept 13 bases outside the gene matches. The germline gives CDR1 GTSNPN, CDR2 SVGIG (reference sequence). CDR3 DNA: TGTGCCTGGAGTGGAGGACAGGGCTGGTTTGAGAAGTACTTC. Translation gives CAWSGGQGWFEKYF.